This T cell receptor beta chain was recovered during a study of beta chain features in type 1 diabetes. Study-wide points: Type 1 diabetes patients had TCRB CDR3s that were shorter (moderately but significantly so) in all four CD4+ subsets.

Isolated RNA was reverse transcribed in full, so expressed TCRB transcripts were sequenced. Using immunoSEQ multiplex PCR, the repertoire was profiled, and TCRdb retains in-frame clones only, with some absent. The table has some 700,000 clones, roughly 12% seen once. This CDR3 contains 15 residues. V was shortened by 3 bases and J by 3 bases, with 15 bases between the two germline ends. The germline V gene has CDR1 GTSNPN and CDR2 SVGIG (reference sequence). This clone was seen only a few times. Its antigen is undetermined. CD4+ naive, central memory, regulatory and stem cell-like memory subsets were isolated by sorting on CD45RO/CCR7/CD25/CD127/CD95/CD27.

Source material: naive CD4+ T cells from blood. The receptor was derived from a man between 18 and 29 years old with type 1 diabetes. This sequence joins TRBV30 and TRBJ2-1; TRBD2 might be the D (6 bases). This CDR3 reads CAWRAGGTDYNEQFF. The CDR3 DNA reads TGTGCCTGGAGGGCGGGCGGGACGGACTACAATGAGCAGTTCTTC.